This T cell receptor beta chain was recovered during a study of blood T cell repertoires in COVID-19. In the study overall: The cDNA or gDNA used as material had been derived from T cells, B-cell-depleted T cells, or PBMCs.

Only in-frame clones appear in the TCRdb table, and some are missing; sequencing was by immunoSEQ multiplex PCR. Found here are 60,000 to 70,000 clones, almost 85% of them singletons; the top ten hold about 10%. The CDR3 extends over 16 amino acids. With 5 bases removed from V and 0 bases from J, the gap between germline ends came to 16 bases. Germline V gene lookup returns CDR1 SGHNT and CDR2 YYREEE (reference sequence). This sequence was found in a man aged 50 or older with active COVID-19. Sequences were obtained from peripheral blood. This chain joins TRBV5-4 and TRBJ2-3; maybe TRBD2 (5 bases). This CDR3 reads CASSPERYISTDTQYF. The CDR3 DNA follows: TGTGCCAGCAGTCCCGAGCGGTACATTAGCACAGATACGCAGTATTTT.